The sequence of this TCR beta chain was determined in a study of blood T cell repertoires in COVID-19. Study-level information: Acute and convalescent COVID-19 samples came from the United States, Italy and Spain.

Methods used by the authors: For nucleated cells, counts were estimated from reference gene primer amplification. The method was immunoSEQ multiplex PCR; TCRdb's version includes in-frame clones alone and lacks a portion of them. The V and J calls and the clone size are those of that table, but D and trimming were determined from the DNA. The table records roughly 230,000 clones, roughly 81% of them present only once. This TCR was recovered from a man in his forties with acute or convalescent COVID-19. Sequencing input: peripheral blood.

Written as DNA, the CDR3 is TGTGCCAGCACCGAAGATCCGGGACAGGCTGACTACGAGCAGTACTTC. This sequence encodes CASTEDPGQADYEQYF. The genes are TRBV28 and TRBJ2-7, with 8 bases lining up with TRBD1. The J segment lost 3 bases and the V segment lost 7 bases, leaving 14 bases of the junction unmatched. The CDR3 length is 16 residues. From germline, CDR1 is MDHEN and CDR2 SYDVKM. Drawing the rest from reference TRBV28 and TRBJ2-7, the complete variable domain is DVKVTQSSRYLVKRTGEKVFLECVQDMDHENMFWYRQDPGLGLRLIYFSYDVKMKEKGDIPEGYSVSREKKERFSLILESASTNQTSMYLCASTEDPGQADYEQYFGPGTRLTVT.